This T cell receptor (beta chain) was captured in a study of blood T cell repertoires in COVID-19 (TCRdb year 2020). For the study in its entirety: Samples from collaborators originated in the United States, Italy and Spain and spanned both the acute and convalescent phases of COVID-19. The sample metadata nearly always contained a de-identified subject ID, COVID-19 status, age in years and sex. Subjects who had been exposed to COVID-19, were actively infected with it, or had recovered from it provided the deeply sampled blood TCRbeta repertoires that made up the dataset. The repertoires were made available in a free public database intended to serve as a resource for research on the immune response to SARS-CoV-2. Samples came from the ongoing ImmuneRACE study (first 160 participants) plus 1,254 subjects from 6 global collaborators. The material from the prospective study consisted of cDNA or gDNA derived from T cells, B-cell-depleted T cells, or PBMCs. HLA class I and class II types, where available, came from metadata supplied by the sample provider rather than from assay-based typing. The investigation overall reported the following: How much clinical and demographic metadata was included differed by source and by participant, and the metadata was provided uncurated.

TCRbeta CDR3 regions were amplified from genomic DNA by means of the immunoSEQ Assay, a bias-controlled multiplex PCR. The source study handled its data this way. The number of nucleated cells in each sample was estimated by amplification of reference gene primers within the assay. Sequence reads were collapsed and filtered to measure the absolute abundance of every unique TCRbeta CDR3 rearrangement. For each sample, productive Simpson clonality was calculated as the square root of Simpson's diversity index over productive rearrangements. TCRdb took this table from immuneACCESS and kept in-frame rearrangements with V and J called. Such tables lack part of the clones; where checked against another copy, unresolved V genes explain under half of the gap, and the rest is unexplained. The DNA gave D and trimming, while V, J and clone size come from that table. Within this sample are about 310,000 clones, with 90% of them counted one time only. The biggest ten clones account for less than 3.5% of the sample.

Inclusive of the bounding cysteine and phenylalanine, the CDR3 is 17 residues long. This entry keeps only the CDR3 DNA: 51 bases, framed from base 1. Trimming takes 1 base off V and 2 bases off J; junction bases not matched to a gene: 7. CDR1 LNHDA and CDR2 SQIVND were looked up in the germline V gene (reference sequence). At one collaborating source in Seattle, patients were enrolled during active infection and were followed longitudinally through the course of disease. Collaborating institutions collected whole blood in K2EDTA tubes following their own protocols. For TCRbeta analysis, collaborators shipped samples as frozen whole blood, isolated PBMCs, or DNA extracted from either of those sample types. Comment on this clone: There is no known antigen for this receptor. The input lacks base qualities; no much larger clone sits a single base away.

The sample consisted of peripheral blood. Recombination connected TRBV19 to TRBJ2-1; 8 central bases correspond to TRBD1. This clonotype originated in a woman aged 25 to 39 with COVID-19, enrolled during active disease. CDR3 loop: CASSIGTGTGAYNEQFF. The sequenced DNA is TGTGCCAGTAGTATAGGGACAGGGACAGGCGCCTACAATGAGCAGTTCTTC.